The 8 T cell receptor beta chains below all came from one sample that was sequenced in a study of T cell clonality in common variable immunodeficiency. Method: immunoSEQ multiplex PCR; TCRdb's copy keeps in-frame clones and lacks some. The sample has roughly 43,000 clones, none seen only once. Sequencing was carried out using peripheral blood mononuclear cells. Every receptor here comes from a person aged 18-70 years in good health.

This clone was seen ten or more times. The CDR3 is cut off 3 residues early in the read; its end comes from the germline J gene. The chain combines TRBV14 with TRBJ1-2, with 8 nucleotides matching TRBD1. The V gene end was trimmed by 4 bases and the J gene end by 1 base; junction bases not matched to a gene: 8. The CDR3 runs 16 residues. Germline CDR1 reads SGHDN; CDR2 reads FVKESK. CDR3 loop: CASSRQGINFNYGYTF. The covered CDR3 bases are TGTGCCAGCAGCCGACAGGGGATCAACTTTAACTATGGC.

This clone was observed many times. The CDR3 is cut off 3 residues early in the read; its end comes from the germline J gene. This rearrangement joins TRBV29-1 to TRBJ2-7; weak D call: TRBD2 (6 bases). The V gene lost 6 bases and the J gene lost 5 bases, with 11 bases spanning the gap. This CDR3 region has 11 residues. CDR1 and CDR2 (germline): SQVTM, ANQGSEA. Partial CDR3 DNA: TGCAGCGTCCAAGGGACTCACGAG. Residues: CSVQGTHE. The full CDR3 protein is CSVQGTHEQYF.

Regarding this clone: The DNA ends 3 residues before the CDR3 does, and the rest of the CDR3 is filled in from the germline J gene. This chain connects TRBV2 to TRBJ1-5; TRBD1 matches at 7 bases. Germline-derived CDR1 and CDR2 are SNHLY and FYNNEI. With 4 bases clipped from V and 5 bases from J, the junction kept 5 bases outside the gene matches. The CDR3 consists of 14 residues. The CDR3 is CASSGQGHDQPQHF. CDR3 DNA, as far as it was read: TGTGCCAGCAGTGGACAGGGCCACGATCAGCCC.

This clone was detected many times. The read falls 3 residues short of the CDR3 end, and the missing part is taken from the germline J gene. Other DNA sequences within the sample encode an identical CDR3. The chain has TRBV11-2 and TRBJ2-1; weak D call: TRBD1 (5 bases). The CDR3 loop spans 14 amino acids. V lost 5 bases and J 5 bases, leaving 13 bases between the germline ends. Germline-derived CDR1 and CDR2 are SGHAT and FQNNGV. The CDR3 sequence is CASSPGEGDNEQFF. CDR3 bases read: TGTGCCAGCAGCCCCGGAGAAGGGGACAATGAG. Using reference TRBV11-2 and TRBJ2-1 for the parts outside the CDR3, the full variable domain is EAGVAQSPRYKIIEKRQSVAFWCNPISGHATLYWYQQILGQGPKLLIQFQNNGVVDDSQLPKDRFSAERLKGVDSTLKIQPAKLEDSAVYLCASSPGEGDNEQFFGPGTRLTVL.

This clone was found many times. The read gets to within 3 residues of the CDR3 end, and the germline J gene fills in the rest. The V gene is TRBV11-2, the J gene TRBJ2-3, with D maybe TRBD2 (5 bases). Germline CDR1 and CDR2: SGHAT and FQNNGV. V was shortened by 1 base and J by 6 bases, with 11 bases between the two germline ends. CDR3 length equals 14 residues. CDR3 DNA (partial): TGTGCCAGCAGCTTAGTGCGGGTCTCGGATACG. It is translated as CASSLVRVSDT. The entire CDR3 is CASSLVRVSDTQYF. Combining the CDR3 with reference TRBV11-2 and TRBJ2-3 gives the whole variable domain EAGVAQSPRYKIIEKRQSVAFWCNPISGHATLYWYQQILGQGPKLLIQFQNNGVVDDSQLPKDRFSAERLKGVDSTLKIQPAKLEDSAVYLCASSLVRVSDTQYFGPGTRLTVL.

This clone occurred many times. The read stops 3 residues short of the end of the CDR3; the missing end is completed from the germline J gene. The V call is TRBV28, the J call TRBJ2-7, with 7 nucleotides matching TRBD2. The CDR3 spans 14 residues. CDR1 and CDR2 from the germline V gene are MDHEN and SYDVKM. The V segment lost 3 bases and the J segment 6 bases; nucleotides outside the gene matches: 8. The CDR3 bases that were read are TGTGCCAGCAGTTTCCGTGGGAGGGGTTCCGAG. It yields the protein CASSFRGRGSE. The whole CDR3 protein reads CASSFRGRGSEQYF.

This clone was counted at least ten times. The read terminates 3 residues before the CDR3 end, so the remaining end is supplied by the germline J gene. The genes are TRBV4-1 and TRBJ1-1; 10 bases map to TRBD1. The germline gives CDR1 MGHRA, CDR2 YSYEKL. This CDR3 comprises 15 residues. V dropped 4 bases and J dropped 3; count of bases not matched to a gene: 5. The sequenced CDR3 bases are TGCGCCAGCAGCCCACGACAGGGGGCGGACACTGAA. This encodes CASSPRQGADTE. The whole CDR3 reads CASSPRQGADTEAFF.

This clone has a count of ten or more. The read ends 3 residues before the CDR3 terminus; that terminus is restored from the germline J gene. The gene calls are TRBV29-1 and TRBJ2-7; weak D call: TRBD2 (6 bases). Trimming shortened V by 6 bases and J by 6 bases, and 15 bases separated the two germline ends. This CDR3 region has 12 residues. Germline CDR1 and CDR2: SQVTM and ANQGSEA. The part of the CDR3 DNA that was read is TGCAGCGTAGCTTCCAGGAGGGGCGAG. Translation gives CSVASRRGE. The whole CDR3 sequence is CSVASRRGEQYF.